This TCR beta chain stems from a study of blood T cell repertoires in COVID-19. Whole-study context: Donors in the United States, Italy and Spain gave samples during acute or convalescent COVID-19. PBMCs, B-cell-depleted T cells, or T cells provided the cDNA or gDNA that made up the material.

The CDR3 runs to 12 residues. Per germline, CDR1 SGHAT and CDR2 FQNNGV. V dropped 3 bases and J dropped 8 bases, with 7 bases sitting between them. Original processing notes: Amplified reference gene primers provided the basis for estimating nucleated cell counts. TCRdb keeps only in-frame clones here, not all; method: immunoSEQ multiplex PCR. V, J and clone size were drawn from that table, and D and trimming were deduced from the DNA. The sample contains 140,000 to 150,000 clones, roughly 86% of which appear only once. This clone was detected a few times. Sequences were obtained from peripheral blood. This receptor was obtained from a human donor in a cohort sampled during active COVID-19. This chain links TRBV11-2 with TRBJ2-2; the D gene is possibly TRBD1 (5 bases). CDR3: CASSLGPGELFF. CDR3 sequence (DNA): TGTGCCAGCAGCTTGGGGCCGGGGGAGCTGTTTTTT.